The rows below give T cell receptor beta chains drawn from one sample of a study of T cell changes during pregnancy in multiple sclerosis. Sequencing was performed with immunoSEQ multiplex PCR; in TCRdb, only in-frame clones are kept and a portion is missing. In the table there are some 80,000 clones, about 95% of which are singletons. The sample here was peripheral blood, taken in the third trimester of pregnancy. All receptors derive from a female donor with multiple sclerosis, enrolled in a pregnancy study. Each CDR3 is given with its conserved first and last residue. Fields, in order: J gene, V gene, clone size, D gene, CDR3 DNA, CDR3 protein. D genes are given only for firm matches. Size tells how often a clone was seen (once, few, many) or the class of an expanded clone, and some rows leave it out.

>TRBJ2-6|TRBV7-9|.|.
TGTGCCAGCAGCTTAGACAGTAGCTCTGGGGCCAACGTCCTGACTTTC
CASSLDSSSGANVLTF
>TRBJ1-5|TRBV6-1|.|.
TGTGCCAGCAGTGAACAGCGGAAGGGCAATCAGCCCCAGCATTTT
CASSEQRKGNQPQHF
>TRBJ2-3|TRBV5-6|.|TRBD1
TGTGCCAGCAGCCTAGGGGACAGGGGACGGCCAGATACGCAGTATTTT
CASSLGDRGRPDTQYF
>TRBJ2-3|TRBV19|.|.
TGTGCCAGTAGTCTAAAGCGGGCCCACACAGATACGCAGTATTTT
CASSLKRAHTDTQYF
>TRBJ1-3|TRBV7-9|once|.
TGTGCCAGCAGCTTAGTCGGAGGTGGACGGACGCGAAACACCATATATTTT
CASSLVGGGRTRNTIYF
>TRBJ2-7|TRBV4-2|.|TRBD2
TGTGCCAGCAGCCAAGATATAGCGGGCGGCGACGAGCAGTACTTC
CASSQDIAGGDEQYF
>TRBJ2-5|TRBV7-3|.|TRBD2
TGTGCCAGCAGCTTTGGTCCAGCGGGGGGGCGAGAGACCCAGTACTTC
CASSFGPAGGRETQYF
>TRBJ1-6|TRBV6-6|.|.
TGTGCCAGCAGTTACACTACAGGGATCGCGGATTCACCCCTCCACTTT
CASSYTTGIADSPLHF
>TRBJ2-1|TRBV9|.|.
TGTGCCAGCAGCGGAAGAGAGGATGAGCAGTTCTTC
CASSGREDEQFF
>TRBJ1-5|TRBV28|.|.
TGTGCCAGCAGTTTAGTAGGGAGATTTAGCAATCAGCCCCAGCATTTT
CASSLVGRFSNQPQHF
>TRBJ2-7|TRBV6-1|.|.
TGTGCCAGCAGTGAAACCATGGTGGGGCAGGGGTACTTC
CASSETMVGQGYF
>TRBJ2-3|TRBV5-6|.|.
TGTGCCAGCAGCTTGGGAGTTGCAGATACGCAGTATTTT
CASSLGVADTQYF
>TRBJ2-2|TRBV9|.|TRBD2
TGTGCCAGCAGCGTAGCGGGGGGGCCGAACGGGGAGCTGTTTTTT
CASSVAGGPNGELFF
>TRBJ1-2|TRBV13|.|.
TGTGCCAGCAGCAGTGGACAGCCGAACTATGGCTACACCTTC
CASSSGQPNYGYTF
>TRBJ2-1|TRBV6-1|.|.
TGTGCCAGCAGTAACACGAACTACAATGAGCAGTTCTTC
CASSNTNYNEQFF
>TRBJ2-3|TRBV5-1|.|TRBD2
TGCGCCAGCAGCTCCGGGACTAGCGGGGGCGCATATACGCAGTATTTT
CASSSGTSGGAYTQYF
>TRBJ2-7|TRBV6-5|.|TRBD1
TGTGCCAGCAGAGCGGACAGGGACGAAGAACAGTACTTC
CASRADRDEEQYF
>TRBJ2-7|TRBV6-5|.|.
TGTGCCAGCAGACCCGGGGAGTCTCTGGGCTACGAGCAGTACTTC
CASRPGESLGYEQYF
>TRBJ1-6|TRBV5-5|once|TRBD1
TGTGCCAGCAGCCGTGGGACAGGCGTACGGGGCTCCTATAATTCACCCCTCCACTTT
CASSRGTGVRGSYNSPLHF
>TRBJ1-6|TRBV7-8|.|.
TGTGCCAGCAGCCTCCTCGGCGGCGGGGGCTCGAATAATTCACCCCTCCACTTT
CASSLLGGGGSNNSPLHF
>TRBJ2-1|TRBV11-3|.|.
TGTGCCAGCAGCTTAGACGCGGGGCATGAGCAGTTCTTC
CASSLDAGHEQFF
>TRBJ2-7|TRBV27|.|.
TGTGCCAGCAGTTTAGGTCCTAAATACGAGCAGTACTTC
CASSLGPKYEQYF
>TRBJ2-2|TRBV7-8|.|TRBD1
TGTGCCAGCAGCCCAGGGACAGGGGGCGCGTGGACCGGGGAGCTGTTTTTT
CASSPGTGGAWTGELFF
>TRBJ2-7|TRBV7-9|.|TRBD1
TGTGCCAGCAACCCCGCGGACAGGGGGTTATCCTACGAGCAGTACTTC
CASNPADRGLSYEQYF
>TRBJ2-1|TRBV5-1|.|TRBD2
TGCGCCAGCACAGCAGGGGACGCTGCGGGGGGGCCGTGGGATGAGCAGTTCTTC
CASTAGDAAGGPWDEQFF
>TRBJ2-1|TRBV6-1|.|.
TGTGCCAGCCTCTTTAGCGAGTACAATGAGCAGTTCTTC
CASLFSEYNEQFF
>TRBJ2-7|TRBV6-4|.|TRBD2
TGTGCCAGCAGTGACTGTAGCGGGGAGCGGTCCTACGAGCAGTACTTC
CASSDCSGERSYEQYF
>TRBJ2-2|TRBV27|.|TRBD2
TGTGCCAGCAGTTTAGCGGGGGGGTTTCACACACCCACCACCGGGGAGCTGTTTTTT
CASSLAGGFHTPTTGELFF
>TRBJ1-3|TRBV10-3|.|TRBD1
TGTGCCATCAGTGAGACAGGGGCTGGAAACACCATATATTTT
CAISETGAGNTIYF
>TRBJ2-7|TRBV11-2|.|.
TGTGCCAGCAGCTTAGAGGGGGGAATCGGGTACGAGCAGTACTTC
CASSLEGGIGYEQYF
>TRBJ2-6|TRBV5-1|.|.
TGCGCCAGCAGCTTGGTCAATACGGGGGCTGGGGCCAACGTCCTGACTTTC
CASSLVNTGAGANVLTF
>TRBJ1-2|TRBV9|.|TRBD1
TGTGCCAGCAGCAACACAGGGGGCGAATTGAAAGGGGACTATGGCTACACCTTC
CASSNTGGELKGDYGYTF
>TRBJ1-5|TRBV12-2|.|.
TGTGCAAGTCGCTCGTCCAGGGATGAGGAGCAGCCCCAGCATTTT
CASRSSRDEEQPQHF
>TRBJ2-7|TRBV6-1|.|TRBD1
TGTGCCAGCAGTACTCGACAGGGGGCCGCCTACGAGCAGTACTTC
CASSTRQGAAYEQYF
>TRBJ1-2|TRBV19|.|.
TGTGCCAGTAGTATAGTTCAGGAAATCAATGGCTACACCTTC
CASSIVQEINGYTF
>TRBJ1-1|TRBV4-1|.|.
TGCGCCAGCAGCCAGGGCTCAGAAGCTTTCTTT
CASSQGSEAFF
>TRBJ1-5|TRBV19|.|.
TGTGCCAGTAGTATAGAGGCGGCGGATAATCAGCCCCAGCATTTT
CASSIEAADNQPQHF
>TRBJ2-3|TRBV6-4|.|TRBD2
TGTGCCAGCAGTGACCTAGCGGGGGGGGATACGCAGTATTTT
CASSDLAGGDTQYF
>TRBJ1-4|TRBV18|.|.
TGTGCCAGCTCCCGCCGGGATTCGGGTGAAAAACTGTTTTTT
CASSRRDSGEKLFF
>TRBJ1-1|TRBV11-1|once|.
TGTGCCAGCAGCTTCGGAGCCACCACGAACACTGAAGCTTTCTTT
CASSFGATTNTEAFF
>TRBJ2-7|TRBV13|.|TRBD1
TGTGCCAGCAGCGCTCCGACAGGGAGAGCCTACGAGCAGTACTTC
CASSAPTGRAYEQYF
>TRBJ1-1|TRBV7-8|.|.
TGTGCCAGCAGCTCTTACAGGGTAGGGGCGAACACTGAAGCTTTCTTT
CASSSYRVGANTEAFF
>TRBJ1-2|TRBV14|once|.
TGTGCCAGCAGCCAAGAAAACAGGGACTATGGCTACACCTTC
CASSQENRDYGYTF
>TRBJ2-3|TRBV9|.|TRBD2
TGTGCCAGCAGCGGTCTAGCGGGGGGGTTCTTAGATACGCAGTATTTT
CASSGLAGGFLDTQYF
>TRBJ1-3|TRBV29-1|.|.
TGCAGCGTTGGGGCAGGTGGATCTGGAAACACCATATATTTT
CSVGAGGSGNTIYF
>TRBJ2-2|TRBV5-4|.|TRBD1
TGTGCCAGCAGCCCGGGACAGGGGATCACCGGGGAGCTGTTTTTT
CASSPGQGITGELFF
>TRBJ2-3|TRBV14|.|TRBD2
TGTGCCAGCAGGCGTGGGACTAGCCGCACAGATACGCAGTATTTT
CASRRGTSRTDTQYF
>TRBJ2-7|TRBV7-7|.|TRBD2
TGTGCTAGCAGCTTAGGACCCGGGGGGGCCTCGTACTACGAGCAGTACTTC
CASSLGPGGASYYEQYF